Each of the 32 T cell receptor beta chains below was sequenced from the same sample in a study of blood T cell repertoires in COVID-19. This table comes from immunoSEQ multiplex PCR, and its TCRdb copy is limited to in-frame clones, with some not included. Among about 74,000 clones, almost 85% were seen once, and the ten largest hold around a third. The sequenced sample was peripheral blood. The receptors come from a man between 65 and 85 years old with acute or convalescent COVID-19.

V gene TRBV10-3 combines with J gene TRBJ2-4; possibly TRBD1 for D (5 bases). CDR1 is ENHRY and CDR2 is SYGVKD in the germline V gene. CDR3 length equals 13 residues. V lost 2 bases, J lost 8 bases, and 10 bases lay in between. CDR3 sequence: CAISELQDDIQYF. In nucleotides, the CDR3 is TGTGCCATCAGTGAGCTACAGGACGACATTCAGTACTTC.

Written as DNA, the CDR3 is TGCAGTCCGGCCGACGGGGATACGCAGTATTTT. It is translated as CSPADGDTQYF. V usage is TRBV20-1 and J usage is TRBJ2-3; D call uncertain. V was pared by 8 bases and J by 6 bases, with 12 bases between. The CDR3 loop spans 11 amino acids. The V gene's germline CDR1 is DFQATT and CDR2 SNEGSKA (reference sequence).

V gene TRBV11-2 combines with J gene TRBJ1-1; D uncertain. The CDR3 is made up of 12 amino acids. V was clipped by 5 bases and J by 7 bases, with 11 bases between them. Germline V CDR1 and CDR2: SGHAT, FQNNGV. For the CDR3, the DNA is TGTGCCAGCAGCGATACTTATCATGAAGCTTTCTTT. This codes for CASSDTYHEAFF. The full variable domain, completed using reference TRBV11-2 and TRBJ1-1, is EAGVAQSPRYKIIEKRQSVAFWCNPISGHATLYWYQQILGQGPKLLIQFQNNGVVDDSQLPKDRFSAERLKGVDSTLKIQPAKLEDSAVYLCASSDTYHEAFFGQGTRLTVV.

The CDR3: CASSFRQANFYGYTF. Here the CDR3 DNA reads TGTGCCAGCAGTTTTCGGCAGGCGAATTTCTATGGCTACACCTTC. The chain has TRBV27 and TRBJ1-2; D is unclear. This CDR3 region has 15 residues. CDR1 is MNHEY and CDR2 is SMNVEV in the germline V gene (reference sequence). V lost 3 bases and J 4 bases, leaving 15 bases between the germline ends.

This sequence joins TRBV3-1 (or the pseudogene TRBV3-2) and TRBJ1-2, with D perhaps matching TRBD1 (6 bases). The CDR3 has 13 residues. Deletions cut 0 bases from V and 6 bases from J, with 8 bases between. Germline V lookup: CDR1 LGHDT, CDR2 YNNKEL (reference sequence). The CDR3 coding sequence is TGTGCCAGCAGCCAAGAGAACAGGGATGGCTACACCTTC. This sequence encodes CASSQENRDGYTF.

This sequence joins TRBV3-1 (or the pseudogene TRBV3-2) and TRBJ2-3; TRBD2 matches 12 bases. The CDR3 consists of 16 residues. Germline CDR1 and CDR2: LGHDT and YNNKEL (reference sequence). With V trimmed by 4 bases and J by 3 bases, 5 bases remained unmatched. CDR3 sequence: CASSPLTSGSTDTQYF. DNA for the CDR3: TGTGCCAGCAGCCCCCTGACTAGCGGGAGTACAGATACGCAGTATTTT.

The chain has TRBV7-2 and TRBJ2-1; the D gene is possibly TRBD2 (6 bases). V dropped 4 bases and J dropped 5 bases, with 15 bases sitting between them. CDR3 length: 15 residues. Germline CDR1 and CDR2: SGHTA and FQGNSA. DNA for the CDR3: TGTGCCAGCAGCTCCTACCTGGACTACAACAATGAGCAGTTCTTC. Translation gives CASSSYLDYNNEQFF.

V gene TRBV10-1 combines with J gene TRBJ2-7, with D possibly matching TRBD2 (5 bases). The V end was cut by 6 bases, the J end by 5 bases, with 17 bases between. CDR1 and CDR2 from the germline V gene are WNHNN and SYGVQD (reference sequence). The CDR3 is 14 amino acids. CDR3 sequence reads: CASSRGGGTDEQYF. The CDR3 DNA is TGCGCCAGCAGCCGAGGCGGAGGAACCGACGAGCAGTACTTC.

The rearrangement joins TRBV9 to TRBJ2-7; 10 bases line up with TRBD1. V lost 3 bases to trimming and J lost 5 bases; unmatched junction nucleotides: 5. The CDR3 contains 14 residues. CDR1 is SGDLS and CDR2 is YYNGEE in the germline V gene. CDR3 sequence (DNA): TGTGCCAGCAGCGACCGGGACAGGGGCAACGAGCAGTACTTC. The encoded protein is CASSDRDRGNEQYF.

V gene TRBV2 combines with J gene TRBJ2-2; D perhaps matches TRBD2 (5 bases). The CDR3 has 14 amino acids. From germline, CDR1 is SNHLY and CDR2 FYNNEI. Trimming removed 3 bases at V and 6 bases at J, with 11 bases between. The CDR3 DNA reads TGTGCCAGCAGTGATAAGGTCGGGGCCGGGGAGCTGTTTTTT. Translating gives CASSDKVGAGELFF.

The chain carries TRBV30 and TRBJ1-6; 7 positions match TRBD1. Germline values: CDR1 GTSNPN, CDR2 SVGIG (reference sequence). This CDR3 spans 17 amino acids. Germline trimming cut 0 bases from V and 7 bases from J; bases unmatched to any gene: 12. For the CDR3, the DNA is TGTGCCTGGAGTGTCCCTATACAGGGGAAAGGAAATTCACCCCTCCACTTT. The encoded protein is CAWSVPIQGKGNSPLHF.

V usage is TRBV28 and J usage is TRBJ2-5; 9 nucleotides align to TRBD1. Germline values: CDR1 MDHEN, CDR2 SYDVKM. The CDR3 is 14 residues long. V was pared by 4 bases and J by 8 bases, with 8 bases of the junction left unmatched. The CDR3, as DNA: TGTGCCAGCAGTTACCAGACAGGGGGGGATACCCAGTACTTC. Translated, it gives CASSYQTGGDTQYF.

The rearrangement joins TRBV28 to TRBJ2-6; 9 bases are a match to TRBD1. J was trimmed by 2 bases and V by 6 bases; bases with no gene match: 8. The CDR3 has 17 amino acids. Germline V gives CDR1 MDHEN, CDR2 SYDVKM. The CDR3 protein is CASREGQGVAGANVLTF. The CDR3 bases are TGTGCCAGCAGAGAGGGACAGGGAGTTGCTGGGGCCAACGTCCTGACTTTC.

This chain joins TRBV9 and TRBJ2-2, with a possible D match to TRBD2 (6 bases). The germline V gene encodes CDR1 SGDLS and CDR2 YYNGEE. This CDR3 comprises 15 residues. The germline V and J ends were trimmed by 4 bases and 5 bases, with 15 bases remaining between them. CDR3 in amino acids: CASSKRELGTGELFF. The CDR3 region has the DNA TGTGCCAGCAGCAAACGGGAGTTAGGGACCGGGGAGCTGTTTTTT.

The V and J genes are TRBV19 and TRBJ2-6, with 8 bases matching TRBD1. This CDR3 contains 17 residues. V lost 3 bases and J lost 5; bases outside the gene matches: 9. CDR1 is LNHDA and CDR2 is SQIVND in the germline V gene (reference sequence). This CDR3 reads CASSIDRGLRWANVLTF. The CDR3 nucleotides are TGTGCCAGTAGTATCGACAGGGGCCTTCGCTGGGCCAACGTCCTGACTTTC.

This clone has more than one count but fewer than ten. The gene calls are TRBV27 and TRBJ2-5; TRBD2 aligns across 8 bases. The CDR3 has 14 residues. J gave up 5 bases and V 5 bases, and 7 bases lay outside the gene matches. Per germline, CDR1 MNHEY and CDR2 SMNVEV (reference sequence). In DNA, the CDR3 is TGTGCCAGCAGTCTTGAGCGGGGGATCGAGACCCAGTACTTC. Translation: CASSLERGIETQYF.

The rearrangement links TRBV6-5 to TRBJ1-3; TRBD1 is a possible D gene (5 bases). Trimming shortened V by 6 bases and J by 0 bases, and 6 bases separated the two germline ends. The CDR3 is 13 residues long. Germline V gene lookup returns CDR1 MNHEY and CDR2 SVGAGI. In DNA form, the CDR3 reads TGTGCCAGCAGACAGGCCTCTGGAAACACCATATATTTT. Translating gives CASRQASGNTIYF.

This clone was detected once. The CDR3 loop is CASTQRGAKNIQYF. The CDR3 region has the DNA TGTGCCAGCACCCAAAGGGGGGCCAAAAACATTCAGTACTTC. The chain employs TRBV6-5 and TRBJ2-4; possible D gene TRBD1, 6 bases. The CDR3 totals 14 residues. Germline loops: CDR1 MNHEY, CDR2 SVGAGI. V was trimmed by 7 bases and J by 1 base, leaving 11 bases between them.

V and J are TRBV21-1 and TRBJ2-7; TRBD1 is the table's D call, not checked against the DNA. TRBV21-1 constitutes a pseudogene. The CDR3 runs 18 residues. Here the CDR3 DNA reads TGTGCCAGCAGCAAAGCCCCGTCGACAGGGGGCTGTTCCTACGAGCAGTACTTC. The encoded protein is CASSKAPSTGGCSYEQYF.

The rearrangement links TRBV10-3 to TRBJ1-5; TRBD1 matches at 9 bases. V dropped 10 bases and J dropped 2; count of bases not matched to a gene: 15. The CDR3 runs 17 residues. Looked up from germline, CDR1 is ENHRY and CDR2 is SYGVKD. The CDR3 here is CATALGGTGYGNQPQHF. For the CDR3, the DNA is TGTGCCACTGCCCTTGGCGGGACAGGGTACGGCAATCAGCCCCAGCATTTT.

V is TRBV6-5 and J is TRBJ1-3, with 9 bases lining up with TRBD1. Germline CDR1 is MNHEY and CDR2 is SVGAGI. CDR3 size: 15 residues. V was clipped by 5 bases and J by 3 bases; unmatched bases: 5. CDR3 sequence (DNA): TGTGCCAGCAGTCCACAGGGGGCAGGTGGAAACACCATATATTTT. Residues: CASSPQGAGGNTIYF.

This chain connects TRBV6-1 to TRBJ2-5, with TRBD1 as a possible D gene (6 bases). This CDR3 has 16 residues. The V gene's germline CDR1 is MNHNS and CDR2 SASEGT. Between the trimmed V and J ends, which lost 2 bases and 2 bases, there was a span of 15 bases. In DNA, the CDR3 is TGTGCCAGCAGTGAACTGGTGAGGGGGATTCAAGAGACCCAGTACTTC. Its protein is CASSELVRGIQETQYF.

The CDR3 spells CASSYDRGGSEAFF. The CDR3 region has the DNA TGTGCCAGCAGTTACGACAGGGGGGGCTCTGAAGCTTTCTTT. The rearrangement uses TRBV6-6 and TRBJ1-1; 9 bases are shared with TRBD1. The junction had 4 bases not matched to a gene; V was cut back by 2 bases and J by 6 bases. The length of the CDR3 is 14 residues. Germline CDR1 and CDR2: MNHNY and SVGAGI (reference sequence).

The gene calls are TRBV12-3 or TRBV12-4 and TRBJ1-4, with 7 bases identical to TRBD1. V lost 4 bases, J lost 7 bases, and 0 bases stayed unmatched. The CDR3 length is 12 residues. The CDR3 DNA sequence: TGTGCCAGCAGTTGGGACAGTGAAAAACTGTTTTTT. Residues: CASSWDSEKLFF.

V usage is TRBV27 and J usage is TRBJ2-7; 9 positions match TRBD1. The CDR3 has 13 amino acids. CDR1 MNHEY and CDR2 SMNVEV come from the germline V gene (reference sequence). J was trimmed by 2 bases and V by 5 bases; bases with no gene match: 1. This CDR3 reads CASSGDRAYEQYF. The CDR3, as DNA: TGTGCCAGCAGTGGGGACAGGGCCTACGAGCAGTACTTC.

This chain links TRBV6-5 with TRBJ1-3; 7 nucleotides align to TRBD1. The germline CDR1 and CDR2 sequences are MNHEY and SVGAGI. This CDR3 region has 14 residues. Unmatched junction bases numbered 6, after V lost 6 bases and J lost 4 bases. The CDR3 here is CASRPRQGGNTIYF. CDR3 DNA sequence: TGTGCCAGCAGGCCCCGACAGGGCGGAAACACCATATATTTT.

CDR3: CASSVAQGAMETQYF. CDR3 nucleotides: TGTGCCAGCAGCGTAGCACAGGGGGCTATGGAGACCCAGTACTTC. This chain uses TRBV9 with TRBJ2-5; 9 positions agree with TRBD1. Germline CDR1 is SGDLS and CDR2 is YYNGEE. After removal of 0 bases from V and 5 bases from J, the junction contained 5 bases not matched to a gene. This CDR3 is 15 amino acids long.

This chain connects TRBV9 to TRBJ2-2; D might be TRBD1 (6 bases). The CDR3 runs 15 residues. Trimming took off 2 bases at V and 4 bases at J, with 12 bases between the two ends. Germline CDR1 and CDR2: SGDLS and YYNGEE. The chain's CDR3 is CASSVLQGSTGELFF. The DNA for the CDR3 is TGTGCCAGCAGCGTTCTACAGGGTAGCACCGGGGAGCTGTTTTTT. The full variable domain, its missing parts supplied by reference TRBV9 and TRBJ2-2, is DSGVTQTPKHLITATGQRVTLRCSPRSGDLSVYWYQQSLDQGLQFLIQYYNGEERAKGNILERFSAQQFPDLHSELNLSSLELGDSALYFCASSVLQGSTGELFFGEGSRLTVL.

CDR3 nucleotides: TGTGCCAGCAGCTCCATTATAGCCAGGGTGAATGAGCAGTTCTTC. This codes for CASSSIIARVNEQFF. The chain has TRBV7-9 and TRBJ2-1, with D tentatively TRBD1 (5 bases). CDR1 and CDR2 from the germline V gene are SEHNR and FQNEAQ (reference sequence). Deletions cut 4 bases from V and 7 bases from J, with 17 bases between. The CDR3 length is 15 residues.

This chain links TRBV2 with TRBJ1-5; possible D gene TRBD1, 5 bases. Germline assignment: CDR1 SNHLY and CDR2 FYNNEI. This CDR3 spans 16 amino acids. The V gene lost 4 bases and the J gene lost 2 bases, with 15 bases spanning the gap. CDR3 sequence reads: CASSGGGGFGNQPQHF. The CDR3 coding sequence is TGTGCCAGCAGTGGCGGGGGAGGGTTTGGCAATCAGCCCCAGCATTTT.

This chain connects TRBV14 to TRBJ1-1; a possible D gene is TRBD1 (5 bases). CDR3 length equals 13 residues. Trimming removed 4 bases at V and 1 base at J, with 7 bases between. Germline lookup yields CDR1 SGHDN and CDR2 FVKESK. CDR3 nucleotide sequence: TGTGCCAGCAGCCGACAGACGAACACTGAAGCTTTCTTT. Protein sequence: CASSRQTNTEAFF.

The rearrangement uses TRBV7-9 and TRBJ2-7; 14 bases match TRBD2. The CDR3 sequence is 16 residues long. The germline CDR1 and CDR2 sequences are SEHNR and FQNEAQ (reference sequence). With 4 bases clipped from V and 3 bases from J, the junction kept 5 bases outside the gene matches. CDR3 sequence reads: CASSSWGLAGDYEQYF. In DNA, the CDR3 is TGTGCCAGCAGCTCATGGGGACTAGCGGGAGACTACGAGCAGTACTTC.